This T cell receptor (beta chain) was recovered during a study of OX40 agonist ivuxolimab in advanced cancers. Libraries were prepared by immunoSEQ multiplex PCR; TCRdb keeps only in-frame clonotypes and omits some of them. The table includes approximately 120,000 clones, 80% to 95% detected once. The CDR3 totals 16 residues. Germline trimming cut 0 bases from V and 2 bases from J; bases unmatched to any gene: 6. Germline V CDR1 and CDR2: KGHSH, LQKENI. The TCR originated in an adult with an advanced solid tumor such as melanoma, head and neck, liver or kidney cancer. The gene calls are TRBV18 and TRBJ1-1; 7 nucleotides agree with TRBD1. The material sequenced was CD4+ or CD8+ T cells sorted from blood, taken in a trial of the OX40 agonist ivuxolimab. CDR3 sequence: CASSPPWQGGNTEAFF. CDR3 in DNA: TGTGCCAGCTCACCACCATGGCAGGGGGGTAACACTGAAGCTTTCTTT.